The sequence of this T cell receptor beta chain was determined in a study of cytomegalovirus exposure and HLA in healthy donors. Trimming left V 5 bases short and J 0 bases short, with 8 bases between. Germline CDR1 reads MDHEN; CDR2 reads SYDVKM. This CDR3 region has 14 residues. Likely unrecorded immune exposures existed in these nominally healthy donors. The PCR employed 60 Vbeta primers together with 13 Jbeta primers. The protocol was immunoSEQ multiplex PCR, while the TCRdb copy is restricted to in-frame clones and leaves out a portion. The sample yields over 150,000 clones, roughly 80% seen once.

Sequenced material: PBMCs. The chain recombines TRBV28 with TRBJ1-5, with D hard to call. The source of this sequence is a man under 40 in good health and CMV-seropositive. The CDR3 DNA reads TGTGCCAGCAGTCTAGCCGATAGCAATCAGCCCCAGCATTTT. Translating gives CASSLADSNQPQHF.